This T cell receptor (beta chain) was recovered during a study of CD8+ T cells in alopecia areata. Study-wide points: Scalp sequencing also captures normal skin's resident alphabeta T cells.

This clone was counted a few times. Antigen unknown. Extraction of RNA preceded its reverse transcription into cDNA, which served as the sequencing template. Generated by immunoSEQ multiplex PCR, the TCRdb table keeps only in-frame clones and is missing some. The sample gives over 90,000 clones, around 60% of which show up once; around 8.5% is in the top ten. Per germline, CDR1 LNHDA and CDR2 SQIVND (reference sequence). The CDR3 contains 17 residues. The trim removed 9 bases at V and 1 base at J, leaving 15 bases unmatched. The chain carries TRBV19 and TRBJ2-3, with TRBD1 identical over 8 bases. The TCR originated in a human donor in good health. The specimen sequenced was CD4+ T cells sorted from blood. DNA for the CDR3: TGTGCCAGCGCCGCAGGGGGCGCTTACTTAGGCACAGATACGCAGTATTTT. This translates into CASAAGGAYLGTDTQYF.